The 20 T cell receptor beta chains given below trace back to one sample, sequenced in a study of OX40 agonist ivuxolimab in advanced cancers. Using immunoSEQ multiplex PCR, the repertoire was profiled, and TCRdb retains in-frame clones only, with some absent. The sample consists of under 20,000 clones, over 70% of them appearing once. The sample in question was CD4+ or CD8+ T cells sorted from blood, obtained in a trial of the OX40 agonist ivuxolimab. The receptor source for this set is an adult with an advanced solid tumor such as melanoma, head and neck, liver or kidney cancer.

CDR3 sequence (DNA): TGTGCCAGTAGTATAAATTCGAAAGGCGAGCAGTACTTC. Translation gives CASSINSKGEQYF. The chain carries TRBV19 and TRBJ2-7, with D uncertain. Germline lookup yields CDR1 LNHDA and CDR2 SQIVND (reference sequence). CDR3 length: 13 residues. Trimming stripped 2 bases from V and 6 bases from J, with 11 bases between.

The J gene is TRBJ2-1, the V gene TRBV5-1; 9 bases fit TRBD2. The germline V gene encodes CDR1 SGHRS and CDR2 YFSETQ. The V segment lost 0 bases and the J segment 8 bases; nucleotides outside the gene matches: 9. The length of the CDR3 is 16 residues. Here the CDR3 reads CASSLGASGTVDEQFF. CDR3 nucleotides: TGCGCCAGCAGCTTGGGGGCTAGCGGGACAGTAGATGAGCAGTTCTTC. The variable domain in full, with the rest retrieved from reference TRBV5-1 and TRBJ2-1, is KAGVTQTPRYLIKTRGQQVTLSCSPISGHRSVSWYQQTPGQGLQFLFEYFSETQRNKGNFPGRFSGRQFSNSRSEMNVSTLELGDSALYLCASSLGASGTVDEQFFGPGTRLTVL.

The J gene is TRBJ2-3, the V gene TRBV7-3; perhaps TRBD2 as D (5 bases). The V end lost 0 bases, the J end lost 11 bases, and 18 bases lay between the germline ends. Per germline, CDR1 SGHTA and CDR2 FQGTGA. The CDR3 has 15 amino acids. The DNA of the CDR3 is TGTGCCAGCAGCTTAACCCCAATAACCCCGAGGGAGCAGTATTTT. Encoded protein: CASSLTPITPREQYF.

The chain is built from TRBV9 and TRBJ2-1; TRBD2 agrees at 7 bases. CDR3 length equals 14 residues. Trimming at V came to 3 bases and at J to 4 bases, leaving 4 bases not matched to a gene. Germline lookup yields CDR1 SGDLS and CDR2 YYNGEE. Here the CDR3 reads CASSGLAEYNEQFF. The CDR3, as DNA: TGTGCCAGCAGCGGACTAGCTGAGTACAATGAGCAGTTCTTC. Based on the CDR3 plus reference TRBV9 and TRBJ2-1, the full variable domain is DSGVTQTPKHLITATGQRVTLRCSPRSGDLSVYWYQQSLDQGLQFLIQYYNGEERAKGNILERFSAQQFPDLHSELNLSSLELGDSALYFCASSGLAEYNEQFFGPGTRLTVL.

About this clone itself: An end of the junction does not agree with germline; a read error may underlie this. This chain links TRBV5-3 with TRBJ2-5; D is ambiguous. The DNA end is more similar to TRBJ2-7, so the J call may be wrong. TRBV5-3 is identified as an open reading frame with a role that is uncertain. The CDR3 loop spans 13 amino acids. The CDR3 coding sequence is TGTGCCAGCAGCTTGTTAGGGTCGGGCGAGCAGTACTTC. This codes for CASSLLGSGEQYF.

The V and J genes are TRBV15 and TRBJ2-7; 7 bases are a match to TRBD1. This CDR3 spans 16 amino acids. V lost 0 bases to trimming and J lost 3 bases; unmatched junction nucleotides: 8. CDR1 is LNHNV and CDR2 is YYDKDF in the germline V gene (reference sequence). In nucleotides, the CDR3 is TGTGCCACCAGCAGAGATTTGGGTCCAGGGGGCTACGAGCAGTACTTC. Its translation is CATSRDLGPGGYEQYF.

The J gene is TRBJ2-7, the V gene TRBV4-1; TRBD1 agrees at 8 bases. Trimming at V came to 3 bases and at J to 4 bases, leaving 14 bases not matched to a gene. CDR1 and CDR2 (germline): MGHRA, YSYEKL. There are 17 residues in the CDR3. The CDR3 protein is CASSHLTTGGQGYEQYF. The DNA for the CDR3 is TGCGCCAGCAGCCACCTTACCACAGGGGGACAAGGGTACGAGCAGTACTTC.

The chain couples TRBV29-1 to TRBJ2-2; no clear D. CDR3 length: 15 residues. Deletions cut 7 bases from V and 0 bases from J, with 15 bases between. Germline values: CDR1 SQVTM, CDR2 ANQGSEA. CDR3 nucleotides: TGCAGCGCCCTCTTCCCGACGGCGAACACCGGGGAGCTGTTTTTT. Translated, it gives CSALFPTANTGELFF.

The V gene is TRBV6-1, the J gene TRBJ1-1, with D unclear. Germline-derived CDR1 and CDR2 are MNHNS and SASEGT. The length of the CDR3 is 14 residues. V gave up 2 bases and J gave up 4 bases, with 11 bases separating them. As DNA, the CDR3 is TGTGCCAGCAGTGAACGGGCGGGGATCACTGAAGCTTTCTTT. As protein: CASSERAGITEAFF.

The J gene is TRBJ2-7, the V gene TRBV11-1, with TRBD1 as a possible D gene (6 bases). V lost 3 bases and J 2 bases, leaving 14 bases between the germline ends. Looked up from germline, CDR1 is SGHAT and CDR2 is FQDESV (reference sequence). The CDR3 totals 15 residues. This CDR3 is CASSFQQGAAYEQYF. CDR3 in DNA: TGTGCCAGCAGCTTCCAACAGGGTGCTGCCTACGAGCAGTACTTC. The whole variable domain, filled in from reference TRBV11-1 and TRBJ2-7, reads EAEVAQSPRYKITEKSQAVAFWCDPISGHATLYWYRQILGQGPELLVQFQDESVVDDSQLPKDRFSAERLKGVDSTLKIQPAELGDSAMYLCASSFQQGAAYEQYFGPGTRLTVT.

The CDR3 loop reads CASSLGTARDEQFF. The CDR3 DNA sequence: TGCGCCAGCAGCCTGGGGACAGCTCGGGATGAGCAGTTCTTC. The chain carries TRBV5-1 and TRBJ2-1; 7 positions match TRBD1. This CDR3 has 14 amino acids. With V trimmed by 4 bases and J by 8 bases, 9 bases remained unmatched. Germline CDR1 reads SGHRS; CDR2 reads YFSETQ.

This chain links TRBV25-1 with TRBJ1-5; D remains ambiguous. The CDR3 extends over 14 amino acids. Per germline, CDR1 MGHDK and CDR2 SYGVNS. The ends were cut back, 3 bases at V and 7 bases at J, with 13 bases in the middle. The CDR3 region is CASSDGLRGQPQHF. CDR3 coding DNA: TGTGCCAGCAGTGATGGGTTGAGAGGCCAGCCCCAGCATTTT.

The rearrangement uses TRBV15 and TRBJ2-3; 14 nucleotides line up with TRBD2. From germline, CDR1 is LNHNV and CDR2 YYDKDF (reference sequence). This CDR3 is built from 17 residues. V trimming: 5 bases; J trimming: 3 bases; junction bases outside the gene matches: 7. The CDR3 bases are TGTGCCACCAGCCCGGGACTAGCGGGAGAGTCGACAGATACGCAGTATTTT. Translation gives CATSPGLAGESTDTQYF.

This chain joins TRBV6-1 and TRBJ2-5; 9 bases are shared with TRBD2. The J segment lost 1 base and the V segment lost 2 bases, leaving 8 bases of the junction unmatched. The germline V gene has CDR1 MNHNS and CDR2 SASEGT. The CDR3 is 17 amino acids. CDR3 region: CASSEWSSGGLQETQYF. The CDR3 DNA reads TGTGCCAGCAGTGAATGGAGTAGCGGGGGCCTCCAAGAGACCCAGTACTTC.

J is TRBJ1-1 and V is TRBV4-1, with a possible D match to TRBD1 (5 bases). This CDR3 spans 15 amino acids. Germline-derived CDR1 and CDR2 are MGHRA and YSYEKL. Trimming removed 4 bases at V and 0 bases at J, with 12 bases between. CDR3 sequence (DNA): TGCGCCAGCAGCCGGCCGGGACTCATGAACACTGAAGCTTTCTTT. As protein: CASSRPGLMNTEAFF.

The DNA for the CDR3 is TGTGCCACCAGCAGGTCAGGGCTTGCAACTAATGAAAAACTGTTTTTT. Protein product: CATSRSGLATNEKLFF. V usage is TRBV15 and J usage is TRBJ1-4, with D perhaps matching TRBD1 (5 bases). There are 16 residues in the CDR3. The germline V gene encodes CDR1 LNHNV and CDR2 YYDKDF (reference sequence). V was cut by 3 bases and J by 0 bases, with 11 bases left in between.

This clone was recorded once. The rearrangement joins TRBV7-3 to TRBJ2-1; 14 bases are shared with TRBD2. The CDR3 sequence is 18 residues long. The germline gives CDR1 SGHTA, CDR2 FQGTGA. V shed 5 bases, J shed 2 bases, and the junction held 8 bases outside the gene matches. The chain's CDR3 is CASSRGLAGEGPYNEQFF. The CDR3 nucleotides are TGTGCCAGCAGCAGGGGACTAGCGGGAGAAGGGCCCTACAATGAGCAGTTCTTC.

The CDR3 is CATGLGMNTEAFF. The CDR3 coding sequence is TGCGCCACCGGACTGGGCATGAACACTGAAGCTTTCTTT. The rearrangement links TRBV5-1 to TRBJ1-1, with D unresolved. Per germline, CDR1 SGHRS and CDR2 YFSETQ. The CDR3 is made up of 13 amino acids. Deletions cut 9 bases from V and 0 bases from J, with 12 bases between.

V gene TRBV6-1 combines with J gene TRBJ1-2; possibly TRBD1 for D (6 bases). The CDR3 contains 12 residues. The germline gives CDR1 MNHNS, CDR2 SASEGT. V lost 7 bases to trimming and J lost 5 bases, with 11 bases between them. CDR3 bases: TGTGCCAGCACCAGGGGATCTTATGGCTACACCTTC. This sequence encodes CASTRGSYGYTF.

This chain joins TRBV9 and TRBJ2-7; no clear D gene. This CDR3 is built from 14 residues. The germline gives CDR1 SGDLS, CDR2 YYNGEE. V shed 2 bases and J shed 3 bases, with 12 bases lying between them. CDR3 in amino acids: CASSVSGTNYEQYF. The CDR3 DNA follows: TGTGCCAGCAGCGTCTCCGGAACCAACTACGAGCAGTACTTC.